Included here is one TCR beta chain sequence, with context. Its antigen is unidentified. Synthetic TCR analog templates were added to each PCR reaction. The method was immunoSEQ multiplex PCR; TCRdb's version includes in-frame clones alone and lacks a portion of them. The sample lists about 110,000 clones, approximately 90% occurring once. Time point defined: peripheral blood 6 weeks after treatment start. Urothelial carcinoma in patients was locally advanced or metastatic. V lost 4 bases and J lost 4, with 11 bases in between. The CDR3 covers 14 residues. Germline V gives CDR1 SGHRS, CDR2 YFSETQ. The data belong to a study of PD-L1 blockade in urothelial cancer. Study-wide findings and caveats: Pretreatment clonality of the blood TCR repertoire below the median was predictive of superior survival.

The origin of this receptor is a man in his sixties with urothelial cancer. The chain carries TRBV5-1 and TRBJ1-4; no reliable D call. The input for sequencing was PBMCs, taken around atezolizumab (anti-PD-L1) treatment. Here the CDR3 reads CASSDAGNNEKLFF. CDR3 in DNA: TGCGCCAGCAGCGATGCAGGAAATAATGAAAAACTGTTTTTT.